Listed here is a single T cell receptor (beta chain). Its antigen is undetermined. J was trimmed by 9 bases and V by 6 bases; bases with no gene match: 17. The CDR3 length is 15 residues. Germline V gives CDR1 SGHDT, CDR2 YYEEEE. Specified time point: blood 4 weeks post-SBRT, at nephrectomy. Treatment denoted: 15 Gy SBRT to primary tumor, nephrectomy 4 weeks later. Nephrectomy followed 15 Gy stereotactic body radiation by 4 weeks. Radiation-treated patients gave blood at baseline, week 2 and week 4. Clear cell pathology was present in this patient's renal cell carcinoma. TCRdb's copy holds only in-frame clones and misses some; the assay was immunoSEQ multiplex PCR. The sample shows 150,000 or so clones, about 85% of them seen only once. The sample is drawn from a study of radiation and T cells in renal cell carcinoma. General observations from the study: No pretreatment tumor biopsies were available for baseline clonotypes.

The sequence was obtained from a woman between 45 and 60 years old with renal cell carcinoma. This specimen was blood, taken from a patient whose treatment included radiotherapy and nephrectomy. The chain combines TRBV5-6 with TRBJ1-2; 7 positions agree with TRBD1. DNA for the CDR3: TGTGCCAGCACCGACTTGGGACGGGACAGTGAACGCTACACCTTC. Translating it yields CASTDLGRDSERYTF. The full variable domain, completed using reference TRBV5-6 and TRBJ1-2, is DAGVTQSPTHLIKTRGQQVTLRCSPKSGHDTVSWYQQALGQGPQFIFQYYEEEERQRGNFPDRFSGHQFPNYSSELNVNALLLGDSALYLCASTDLGRDSERYTFGSGTRLTVV.